The 15 T cell receptor beta chains in this list originate from one sample, sequenced in a study of OX40 agonist ivuxolimab in advanced cancers. The assay was immunoSEQ multiplex PCR, and TCRdb's table has in-frame clones only and misses some. The sample has about 72,000 clones, over 70% seen once; the top ten hold 5%. The sample was CD4+ or CD8+ T cells sorted from blood, taken in a trial of the OX40 agonist ivuxolimab. These TCRs come from an adult with an advanced solid tumor such as melanoma, head and neck, liver or kidney cancer.

The V call is TRBV4-1, the J call TRBJ1-3; 9 nucleotides match TRBD1. V lost 3 bases, J lost 0 bases, and 6 bases stayed unmatched. This CDR3 has 17 residues. Looked up from germline, CDR1 is MGHRA and CDR2 is YSYEKL. DNA for the CDR3: TGCGCCAGCAGCCAGGGACAGGGAACGACCTCTGGAAACACCATATATTTT. It is translated as CASSQGQGTTSGNTIYF.

V gene TRBV13 combines with J gene TRBJ2-7, with 7 bases aligning to TRBD1. The CDR3 is 14 residues long. The J segment lost 6 bases and the V segment lost 5 bases, leaving 10 bases of the junction unmatched. Per the germline V gene, CDR1 is PRHDT and CDR2 is FYEKMQ (reference sequence). The chain's CDR3 is CASSRETGKGEQYF. CDR3 DNA sequence: TGTGCCAGCAGCCGCGAGACAGGGAAGGGCGAGCAGTACTTC.

The rearrangement joins TRBV5-1 to TRBJ2-5; maybe TRBD2 (6 bases). The CDR3 runs 15 residues. CDR1 and CDR2 (germline): SGHRS, YFSETQ. Trimming took off 4 bases at V and 1 base at J, with 14 bases between the two ends. In DNA, the CDR3 is TGCGCCAGCAGCGTTGCAGGGACTCGCCAAGAGACCCAGTACTTC. It codes for CASSVAGTRQETQYF.

The chain combines TRBV19 with TRBJ2-7, with 7 bases lining up with TRBD1. There are 14 residues in the CDR3. Per the germline V gene, CDR1 is LNHDA and CDR2 is SQIVND (reference sequence). The junction had 9 bases not matched to a gene; V was cut back by 4 bases and J by 6 bases. CDR3 nucleotides: TGTGCCAGTAGTACCCAAACAGGGGCTGGCGAGCAGTACTTC. Translation gives CASSTQTGAGEQYF.

As for this clone: The junction differs from germline at one of its ends, possibly a read error. This rearrangement joins TRBV5-4 to TRBJ2-1, with 8 bases that match TRBD1. In germline, CDR1 is SGHNT, CDR2 YYREEE (reference sequence). CDR3 length equals 13 residues. CDR3: CASGRQGSDERFF. In DNA form, the CDR3 reads TGTGCCAGCGGGAGACAGGGGTCGGATGAGCGGTTCTTC.

The V call is TRBV18, the J call TRBJ1-2, with D possibly matching TRBD1 (5 bases). V was clipped by 6 bases and J by 8 bases, with 16 bases between them. CDR3 length equals 13 residues. Germline loops: CDR1 KGHSH, CDR2 LQKENI. The CDR3 DNA is TGTGCCAGCTCGCCCGACCTGGGGGAGGGCTACACCTTC. It yields the protein CASSPDLGEGYTF.

This sequence joins TRBV5-4 and TRBJ1-3; 7 nucleotides match TRBD1. Germline V gives CDR1 SGHNT, CDR2 YYREEE (reference sequence). V gave up 3 bases and J gave up 6 bases; unmatched junction bases: 9. This CDR3 contains 15 residues. CDR3 region: CASSSRTGGVNTIYF. CDR3 DNA: TGTGCCAGCAGCTCACGGACAGGCGGCGTAAACACCATATATTTT.

The chain is built from TRBV4-2 and TRBJ1-3; D unclear. Germline V gives CDR1 LGHNA, CDR2 YNFKEQ. The CDR3 loop spans 13 amino acids. V dropped 3 bases and J dropped 1 base, with 4 bases sitting between them. The CDR3, as DNA: TGTGCCAGCAGCCAGGAGTCTGGAAACACCATATATTTT. Translation: CASSQESGNTIYF.

The rearrangement joins TRBV6-1 to TRBJ2-1; D could derive from TRBD1 or TRBD2 (5 bases each). Germline-derived CDR1 and CDR2 are MNHNS and SASEGT. The CDR3 runs 13 residues. With 7 bases removed from V and 3 bases from J, the gap between germline ends came to 10 bases. The CDR3 DNA is TGTGCCAGCAACGGGGACCACTACAATGAGCAGTTCTTC. Protein product: CASNGDHYNEQFF.

The chain is built from TRBV7-9 and TRBJ1-4; TRBD1 agrees at 10 bases. Unmatched junction bases numbered 8, after V lost 3 bases and J lost 4 bases. The length of the CDR3 is 17 residues. Germline V gene lookup returns CDR1 SEHNR and CDR2 FQNEAQ (reference sequence). The DNA for the CDR3 is TGTGCCAGCAGCTTTACTTGGGACAGGGGCCTTAATGAAAAACTGTTTTTT. This encodes CASSFTWDRGLNEKLFF.

The rearrangement joins TRBV9 to TRBJ1-5, with D possibly being TRBD1 (5 bases). Germline V lookup: CDR1 SGDLS, CDR2 YYNGEE. Trimming stripped 0 bases from V and 2 bases from J, with 12 bases between. This CDR3 spans 16 amino acids. CDR3 in amino acids: CASSVGAEGRNQPQHF. The CDR3 DNA reads TGTGCCAGCAGCGTAGGGGCAGAGGGACGCAATCAGCCCCAGCATTTT.

The J gene is TRBJ1-5, the V gene TRBV10-2; no definite D call. The germline CDR1 and CDR2 sequences are WSHSY and SAAADI. V lost 0 bases, J lost 2 bases, and 8 bases lay in between. The CDR3 has 15 residues. CDR3 region: CASSESSAGNQPQHF. For the CDR3, the DNA is TGCGCCAGCAGTGAGTCGTCGGCAGGCAATCAGCCCCAGCATTTT.

This sequence joins TRBV11-2 and TRBJ2-3; unclear D gene. Trimming stripped 0 bases from V and 4 bases from J, with 2 bases between. The CDR3 is 12 residues long. The V gene's germline CDR1 is SGHAT and CDR2 FQNNGV. DNA for the CDR3: TGTGCCAGCAGCTTAGATCCAGATACGCAGTATTTT. Encoded protein: CASSLDPDTQYF.

V usage is TRBV15 and J usage is TRBJ1-3; D is undetermined. There are 16 residues in the CDR3. CDR1 is LNHNV, CDR2 YYDKDF, per germline (reference sequence). Trimming took off 0 bases at V and 0 bases at J, with 9 bases between the two ends. The CDR3 reads CATSRDRELSGNTIYF. The CDR3 DNA reads TGTGCCACCAGCAGAGATAGGGAGCTCTCTGGAAACACCATATATTTT.

The rearrangement uses TRBV7-2 and TRBJ2-3; either TRBD1 or TRBD2 may supply D (5 bases each). The V end lost 3 bases, the J end lost 5 bases, and 6 bases lay between the germline ends. The germline V gene has CDR1 SGHTA and CDR2 FQGNSA. CDR3 length equals 12 residues. The CDR3 sequence is CASSLGVDTQYF. Written as DNA, the CDR3 is TGTGCCAGCAGCTTGGGGGTAGATACGCAGTATTTT. Using reference TRBV7-2 and TRBJ2-3 for the parts outside the CDR3, the full variable domain is GAGVSQSPSNKVTEKGKDVELRCDPISGHTALYWYRQSLGQGLEFLIYFQGNSAPDKSGLPSDRFSAERTGGSVSTLTIQRTQQEDSAVYLCASSLGVDTQYFGPGTRLTVL.